Listed below are T cell receptor beta chains from one sample, sequenced in a study of blood T cell repertoires in COVID-19. Produced via immunoSEQ multiplex PCR; TCRdb's table is partial and in-frame only. The profile shows 60,000 to 85,000 clones, approximately 79% of them singletons. The sample taken for sequencing was peripheral blood. The source of these receptors is a woman in her sixties with acute or convalescent COVID-19. Both conserved end residues are part of each CDR3. A D gene is named only where the DNA matches it firmly. Some rows mark clone size as missing; the rest say once, few, many or name a class of expanded clone.

V gene	J gene	D gene	clone size	CDR3 DNA	CDR3 protein
TRBV11-1	TRBJ1-1	.	.	TGTGCCAGCAGCCCACCCCCCCTTGGGGCGGCTTTCTTT	CASSPPPLGAAFF
TRBV10-3	TRBJ1-4	TRBD1	.	TGTGCCATCAGTCCTACAGGGGGCGACGGAAAACTGTTTTTT	CAISPTGGDGKLFF
TRBV4-1	TRBJ1-2	.	.	TGCGCCAGCAGCCAAGTTGAGGGCAGGGGAGACTATGGCTACACCTTC	CASSQVEGRGDYGYTF
TRBV3-1/TRBV3-2	TRBJ2-7	TRBD1	.	TGTGCCAGCAGACGCTCGGGGACAGGTGGGAACGAGCAGTACTTC	CASRRSGTGGNEQYF
TRBV6-5	TRBJ2-3	.	.	TGTGCCACTTCTTGGGGAGGCACAGATACGCAGTATTTT	CATSWGGTDTQYF
TRBV24-1	TRBJ2-5	.	.	TGTGCCACCAGTGACCGGGCGGGAGAGACCCAGTACTTC	CATSDRAGETQYF
TRBV6-2/TRBV6-3	TRBJ1-2	TRBD1	.	TGTGCCAGCAGTTACTTTGTGGACAGGGCAAGCTATGGCTACACCTTC	CASSYFVDRASYGYTF
TRBV6-5	TRBJ1-5	.	few	TGTGCCAGCAGCTCCCTTCCGGGGAACAATCAGCCCCAGCATTTT	CASSSLPGNNQPQHF
TRBV2	TRBJ2-7	TRBD1	.	TGTGCCAGCAGAGACAGGGGCCCCTACGAGCAGTACTTC	CASRDRGPYEQYF
TRBV5-4	TRBJ2-2	TRBD2	.	TGTGCCAGCAGTCTGACTAGCGGGGGGCGTCGCACCGGGGAGCTGTTTTTT	CASSLTSGGRRTGELFF
TRBV15	TRBJ1-6	TRBD1	.	TGTGCCACCAGCGTGACAGGGGGTGGTATTTCACCCCTCCACTTT	CATSVTGGGISPLHF
TRBV4-3	TRBJ1-2	.	.	TGCGCCAGCAGCCAAGTACAGTTCTATGGCTACACCTTC	CASSQVQFYGYTF
TRBV5-1	TRBJ2-3	.	.	TGCGCCAGCAGCCCTGGACTTTCCAGCACAGATACGCAGTATTTT	CASSPGLSSTDTQYF
TRBV28	TRBJ1-3	.	.	TGTGCCAGCAGAATTAGCTCTGGAAACACCATATATTTT	CASRISSGNTIYF
TRBV7-9	TRBJ2-5	.	.	TGTGCCAGCAGCTTAGGACTAGTCTCAGAGACCCAGTACTTC	CASSLGLVSETQYF
TRBV4-1	TRBJ2-7	.	.	TGCGCCAGCAGCCAAGTGAGTCAGGGATACGAGCAGTACTTC	CASSQVSQGYEQYF
TRBV7-3	TRBJ2-7	.	.	TGTGCCAGCAGCCCGGAGGGGGCGACGTCCTACGAGCAGTACTTC	CASSPEGATSYEQYF
TRBV30	TRBJ2-7	.	.	TGTGCCTTGGTTAAACGCGCCGGGTCCGAGCAGTACTTC	CALVKRAGSEQYF
TRBV3-1/TRBV3-2	TRBJ2-6	.	.	TGTGCCAGCAGTTCTCGGTCACCTGGGGCCAACGTCCTGACTTTC	CASSSRSPGANVLTF
TRBV5-8	TRBJ1-3	.	.	TGTGCCAGCAGCTTGGAGCCATCCTCTGGAAACACCATATATTTT	CASSLEPSSGNTIYF
TRBV3-1/TRBV3-2	TRBJ1-2	TRBD1	.	TGTGCCAGCAGCGACGGACAGGTCGGAGGCTACACCTTC	CASSDGQVGGYTF
TRBV7-9	TRBJ1-1	TRBD1	once	TGTGCCAGCAGCCGGGACAGGGGAGGTGTGAACACTGAAGCTTTCTTT	CASSRDRGGVNTEAFF
TRBV19	TRBJ1-6	TRBD1	.	TGTGCCAGTAGTATACTGCGCGCGGGGACAGGGGGAGGTTCACCCCTCCACTTT	CASSILRAGTGGGSPLHF
TRBV11-2	TRBJ2-2	TRBD2	.	TGTGCCAGCCGGCTAGCGGGGTCAACCGGGGAGCTGTTTTTT	CASRLAGSTGELFF
TRBV28	TRBJ2-3	.	many	TGTGCCAGCACCCCGTCCTTCGAACGGAGCACAGATACGCAGTATTTT	CASTPSFERSTDTQYF
TRBV4-1	TRBJ1-1	.	.	TGCGCCAGCAGCCAAGATTCGGTGCTACAGAATGTGAACACTGAAGCTTTCTTT	CASSQDSVLQNVNTEAFF
TRBV7-6	TRBJ2-2	TRBD1	.	TGTGCCAGCAGCTTACCACAGGGGGCGGCCGGGGAGCTGTTTTTT	CASSLPQGAAGELFF
TRBV13	TRBJ1-1	TRBD1	.	TGTGCCAGCAGCGTGGACAGGGGTGGCACTGAAGCTTTCTTT	CASSVDRGGTEAFF
TRBV9	TRBJ2-3	.	.	TGTGCCAGCAGCGTAGTAGGTGACGGGACAGATACGCAGTATTTT	CASSVVGDGTDTQYF
TRBV3-1/TRBV3-2	TRBJ2-1	.	.	TGTGCCAGCAGCCAAGATACTAGATTTGGGGACAATGAGCAGTTCTTC	CASSQDTRFGDNEQFF
TRBV13	TRBJ2-3	TRBD2	.	TGTGCCAGCAGCTCCCTGCTGGCGGGGGTCGAAGATACGCAGTATTTT	CASSSLLAGVEDTQYF